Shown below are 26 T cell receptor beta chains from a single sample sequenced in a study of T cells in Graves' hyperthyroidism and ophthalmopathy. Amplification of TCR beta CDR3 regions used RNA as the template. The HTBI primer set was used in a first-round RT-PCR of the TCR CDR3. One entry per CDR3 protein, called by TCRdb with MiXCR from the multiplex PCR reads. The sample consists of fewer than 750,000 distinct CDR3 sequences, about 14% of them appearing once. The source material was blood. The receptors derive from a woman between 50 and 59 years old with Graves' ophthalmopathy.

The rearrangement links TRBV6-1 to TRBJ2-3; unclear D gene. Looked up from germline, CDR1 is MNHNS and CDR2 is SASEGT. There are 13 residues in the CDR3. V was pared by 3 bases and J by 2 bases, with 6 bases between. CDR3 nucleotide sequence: TGTGCCAGCAGTGAGCTGTCCACAGATACGCAGTATTTT. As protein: CASSELSTDTQYF.

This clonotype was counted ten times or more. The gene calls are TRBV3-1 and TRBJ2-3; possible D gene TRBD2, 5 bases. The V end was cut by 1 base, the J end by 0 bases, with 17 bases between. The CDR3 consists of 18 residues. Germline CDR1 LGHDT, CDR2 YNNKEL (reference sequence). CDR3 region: CASSQGIGTRTSTDTQYF. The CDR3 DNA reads TGTGCCAGCAGCCAAGGTATTGGTACTAGAACTAGCACAGATACGCAGTATTTT.

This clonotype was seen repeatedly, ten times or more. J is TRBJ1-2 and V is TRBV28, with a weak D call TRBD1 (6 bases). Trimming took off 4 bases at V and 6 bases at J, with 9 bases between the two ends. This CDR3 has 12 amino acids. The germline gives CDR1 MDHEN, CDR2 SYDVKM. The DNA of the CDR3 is TGTGCCAGCAGTTACAGGGTGGATGGCTACACCTTC. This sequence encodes CASSYRVDGYTF.

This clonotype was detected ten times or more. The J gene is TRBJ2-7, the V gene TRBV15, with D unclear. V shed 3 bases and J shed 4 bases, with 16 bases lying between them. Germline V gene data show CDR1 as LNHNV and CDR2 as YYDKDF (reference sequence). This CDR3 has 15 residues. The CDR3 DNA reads TGTGCCACCAGCAGCTCCCTTCGGTCCAAGTACGAGCAGTACTTC. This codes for CATSSSLRSKYEQYF.

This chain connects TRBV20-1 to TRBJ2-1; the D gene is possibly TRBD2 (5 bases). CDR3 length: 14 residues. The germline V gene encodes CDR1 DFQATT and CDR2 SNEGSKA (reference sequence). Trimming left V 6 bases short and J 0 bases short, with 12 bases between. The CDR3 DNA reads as TGCAGTGCCAAAAGCGGAACCTCCTACAATGAGCAGTTCTTC. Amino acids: CSAKSGTSYNEQFF.

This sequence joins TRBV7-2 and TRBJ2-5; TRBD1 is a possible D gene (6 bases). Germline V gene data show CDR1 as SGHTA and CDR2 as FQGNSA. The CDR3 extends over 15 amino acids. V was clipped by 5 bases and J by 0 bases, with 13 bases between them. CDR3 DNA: TGTGCCAGCAGCCCGGGACATCTGTACCAAGAGACCCAGTACTTC. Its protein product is CASSPGHLYQETQYF.

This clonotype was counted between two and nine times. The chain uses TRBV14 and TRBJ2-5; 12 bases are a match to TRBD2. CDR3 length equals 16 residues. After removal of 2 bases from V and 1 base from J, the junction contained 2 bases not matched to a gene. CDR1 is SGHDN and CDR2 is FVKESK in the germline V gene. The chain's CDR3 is CASSQPSGRVQETQYF. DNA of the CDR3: TGTGCCAGCAGCCAACCTAGCGGGAGGGTCCAAGAGACCCAGTACTTC.

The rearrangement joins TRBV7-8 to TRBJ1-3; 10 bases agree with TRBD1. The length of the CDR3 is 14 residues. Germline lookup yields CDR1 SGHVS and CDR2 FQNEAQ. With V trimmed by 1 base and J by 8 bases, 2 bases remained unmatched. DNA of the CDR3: TGTGCCAGCAGCTTAGGGACAGGGGGTTACACCATATATTTT. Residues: CASSLGTGGYTIYF.

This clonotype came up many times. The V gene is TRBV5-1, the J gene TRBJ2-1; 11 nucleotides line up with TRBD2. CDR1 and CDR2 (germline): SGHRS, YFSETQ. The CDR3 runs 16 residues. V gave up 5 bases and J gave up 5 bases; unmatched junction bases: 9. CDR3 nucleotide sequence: TGCGCCAGCAGGACCTCTCCGGGACTAGCGGACAATGAGCAGTTCTTC. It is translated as CASRTSPGLADNEQFF.

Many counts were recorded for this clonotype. The CDR3 sequence is CASSSGGTVSYEQYF. The CDR3 nucleotides read TGTGCCAGCAGTTCAGGCGGGACAGTCTCCTACGAGCAGTACTTC. The rearrangement uses TRBV28 and TRBJ2-7, with D perhaps TRBD1 (7 bases). V lost 4 bases to trimming and J lost 0 bases, with 13 bases between them. Looked up from germline, CDR1 is MDHEN and CDR2 is SYDVKM. The CDR3 covers 15 residues. The entire variable domain, with the rest obtained from reference TRBV28 and TRBJ2-7, is as follows: DVKVTQSSRYLVKRTGEKVFLECVQDMDHENMFWYRQDPGLGLRLIYFSYDVKMKEKGDIPEGYSVSREKKERFSLILESASTNQTSMYLCASSSGGTVSYEQYFGPGTRLTVT.

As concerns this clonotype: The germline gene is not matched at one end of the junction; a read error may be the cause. The DNA for the CDR3 is TGCGCCAGCAGCCACACCGGGACAGGGAAATACGGGCAGTACTTC. Its protein is CASSHTGTGKYGQYF. The gene calls are TRBV4-1 and TRBJ2-7; 9 bases are a match to TRBD1. This CDR3 is 15 amino acids long. The V gene's germline CDR1 is MGHRA and CDR2 YSYEKL.

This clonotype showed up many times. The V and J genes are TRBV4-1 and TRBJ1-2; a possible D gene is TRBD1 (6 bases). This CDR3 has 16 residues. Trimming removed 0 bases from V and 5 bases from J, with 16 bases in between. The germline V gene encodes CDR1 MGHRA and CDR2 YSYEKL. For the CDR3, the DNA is TGCGCCAGCAGCCAAGATCTACAGGGAGGTCGGTATGGCTACACCTTC. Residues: CASSQDLQGGRYGYTF.

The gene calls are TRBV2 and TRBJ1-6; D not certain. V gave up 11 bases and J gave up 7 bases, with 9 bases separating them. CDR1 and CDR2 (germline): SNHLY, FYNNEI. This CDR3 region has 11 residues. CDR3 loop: CACKINSPLHF. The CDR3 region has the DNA TGTGCCTGCAAAATCAATTCACCCCTCCACTTT.

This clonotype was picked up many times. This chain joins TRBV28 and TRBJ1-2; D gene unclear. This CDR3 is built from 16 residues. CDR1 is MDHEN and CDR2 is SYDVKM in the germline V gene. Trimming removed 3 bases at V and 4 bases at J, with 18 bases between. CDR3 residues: CASSFLFLASPYGYTF. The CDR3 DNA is TGTGCCAGCAGTTTTCTTTTCCTCGCGAGCCCCTATGGCTACACCTTC.

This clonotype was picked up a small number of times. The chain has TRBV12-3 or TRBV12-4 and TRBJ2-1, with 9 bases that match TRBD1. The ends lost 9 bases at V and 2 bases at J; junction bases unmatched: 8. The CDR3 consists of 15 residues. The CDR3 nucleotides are TGTGCCAGTTCACCCAGGACAGGGGCCTACAATGAGCAGTTCTTC. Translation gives CASSPRTGAYNEQFF.

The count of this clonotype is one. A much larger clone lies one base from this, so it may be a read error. The CDR3 nucleotides read TGTGCCAGCAGATGGGGGACTAGCGGGAGCAATGAGCAGCTCTTC. It specifies CASRWGTSGSNEQLF. The chain has TRBV6-2 or TRBV6-3 and TRBJ2-1; TRBD2 agrees at 14 bases. This CDR3 is 15 amino acids long. Germline V gene lookup returns CDR1 MNHEY and CDR2 SVGEGT.

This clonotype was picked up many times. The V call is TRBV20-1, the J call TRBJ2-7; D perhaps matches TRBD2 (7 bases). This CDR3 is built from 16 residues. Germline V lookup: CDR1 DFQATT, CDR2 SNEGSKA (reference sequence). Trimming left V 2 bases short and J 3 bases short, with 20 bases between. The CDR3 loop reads CSARLQAGARNYEQYF. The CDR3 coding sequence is TGCAGTGCTAGACTTCAGGCGGGGGCGAGGAACTACGAGCAGTACTTC.

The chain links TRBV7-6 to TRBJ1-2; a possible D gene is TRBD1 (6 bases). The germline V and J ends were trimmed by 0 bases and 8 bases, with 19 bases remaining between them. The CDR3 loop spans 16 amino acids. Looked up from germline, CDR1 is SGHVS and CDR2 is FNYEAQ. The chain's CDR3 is CASSLATGNVREGYTF. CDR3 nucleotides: TGTGCCAGCAGCTTAGCTACAGGGAATGTGAGGGAAGGCTACACCTTC.

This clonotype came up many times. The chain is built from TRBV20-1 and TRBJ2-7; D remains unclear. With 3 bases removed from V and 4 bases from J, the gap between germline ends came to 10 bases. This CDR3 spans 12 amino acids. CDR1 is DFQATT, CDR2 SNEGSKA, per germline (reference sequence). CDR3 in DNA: TGCAGTGCTAGTCGGCCTCCATACGAGCAGTACTTC. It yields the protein CSASRPPYEQYF.

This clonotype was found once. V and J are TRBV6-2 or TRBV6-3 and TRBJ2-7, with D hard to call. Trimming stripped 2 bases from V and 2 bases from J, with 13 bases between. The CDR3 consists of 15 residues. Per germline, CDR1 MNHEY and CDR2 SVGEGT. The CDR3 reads CASSYRDLFTYEQYF. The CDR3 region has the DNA TGTGCCAGCAGTTACAGGGATTTATTTACCTACGAGCAGTACTTC.

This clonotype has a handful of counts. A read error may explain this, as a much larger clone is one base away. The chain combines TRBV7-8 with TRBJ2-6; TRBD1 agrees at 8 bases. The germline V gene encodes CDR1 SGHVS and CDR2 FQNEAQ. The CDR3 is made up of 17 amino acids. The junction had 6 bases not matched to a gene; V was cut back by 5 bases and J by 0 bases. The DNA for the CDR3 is TGTGCCAGCAGCCCCGGGACAGGCAGCTCTGGGGCCAACGTCCTGACTTTC. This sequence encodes CASSPGTGSSGANVLTF.

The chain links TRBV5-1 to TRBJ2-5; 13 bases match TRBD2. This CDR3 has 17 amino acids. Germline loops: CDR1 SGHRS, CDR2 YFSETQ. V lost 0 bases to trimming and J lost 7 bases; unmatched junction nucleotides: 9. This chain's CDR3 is CASSLGTSGRRFRTQYF. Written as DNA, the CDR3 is TGCGCCAGCAGCTTGGGGACTAGCGGGAGACGATTCAGGACCCAGTACTTC.

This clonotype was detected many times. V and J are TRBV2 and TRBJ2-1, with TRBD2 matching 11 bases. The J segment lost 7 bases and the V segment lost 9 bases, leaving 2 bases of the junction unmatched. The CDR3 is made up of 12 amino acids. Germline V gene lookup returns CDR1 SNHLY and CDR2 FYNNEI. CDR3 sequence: CARRTSGNEQFF. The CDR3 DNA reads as TGTGCCAGAAGGACTAGCGGGAATGAGCAGTTCTTC.

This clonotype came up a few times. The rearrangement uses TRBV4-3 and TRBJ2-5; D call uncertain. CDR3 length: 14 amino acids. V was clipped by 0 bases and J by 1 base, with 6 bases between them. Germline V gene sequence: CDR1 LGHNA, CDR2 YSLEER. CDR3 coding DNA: TGCGCCAGCAGCCAAGAATTCCCCCAAGAGACCCAGTACTTC. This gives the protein CASSQEFPQETQYF.

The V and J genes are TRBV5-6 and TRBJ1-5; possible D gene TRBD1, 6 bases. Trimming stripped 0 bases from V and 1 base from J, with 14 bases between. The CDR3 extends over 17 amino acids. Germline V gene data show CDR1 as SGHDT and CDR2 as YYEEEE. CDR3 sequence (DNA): TGTGCCAGCAGCTTGGAAAGGGGGGCAGCCAGCAATCAGCCCCAGCATTTT. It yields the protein CASSLERGAASNQPQHF.

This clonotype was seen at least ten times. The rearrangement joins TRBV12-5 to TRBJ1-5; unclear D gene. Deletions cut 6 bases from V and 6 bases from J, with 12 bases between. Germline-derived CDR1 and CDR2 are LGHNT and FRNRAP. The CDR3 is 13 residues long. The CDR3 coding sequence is TGTGCTAGTGGCCGCGCCGGGGTTCAGCCCCAGCATTTT. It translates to CASGRAGVQPQHF.